This T cell receptor (beta chain) was sequenced during a study of patients and donors after allogeneic stem cell transplantation. V dropped 4 bases and J dropped 1 base, with 10 bases sitting between them. This CDR3 comprises 15 residues. Per germline, CDR1 MDHEN and CDR2 SYDVKM. TCRdb re-derived calls from the RT-PCR reads in MiXCR, one entry per CDR3 protein. The sample records 390,000 or so distinct CDR3 sequences, roughly 16% being singletons. The sample comprised blood, either unsorted or a sorted T cell fraction (not recorded which). The V and J genes are TRBV28 and TRBJ1-4, with D uncertain. The clonotype comes from a human donor who was either an allogeneic HSCT recipient or a stem cell or donor lymphocyte infusion donor (not recorded which). It is not recorded whose cells these are; they may come from a transplant donor. The CDR3 here is CASSSTGITNEKLFF. The CDR3 bases are TGTGCCAGCAGTTCCACCGGGATAACTAATGAAAAACTGTTTTTT. The whole variable domain, remainder taken from reference TRBV28 and TRBJ1-4, is DVKVTQSSRYLVKRTGEKVFLECVQDMDHENMFWYRQDPGLGLRLIYFSYDVKMKEKGDIPEGYSVSREKKERFSLILESASTNQTSMYLCASSSTGITNEKLFFGSGTQLSVL.